A selection of T cell receptor beta chains follows, all from one sample in a study of Ad26.COV2.S vaccination and SARS-CoV-2 variants. Measured with immunoSEQ multiplex PCR; TCRdb has only the in-frame clones, and not every one. The sample holds around 320,000 clones, 85% seen once. Sequenced here: peripheral blood, sampled in a trial of Ad26.COV2.S vaccine versus placebo. The source of these receptors is a person between 18 and 65 years old who received the Ad26.COV2.S COVID-19 vaccine or a placebo. Both conserved end residues are trimmed from each CDR3. Each record gives: V gene, J gene, CDR3 protein.

V gene: TRBV25-1; J gene: TRBJ2-4; CDR3 protein: ASSEYPLGIQY
V gene: TRBV6-5; J gene: TRBJ1-2; CDR3 protein: ASSRGSNYGYT
V gene: TRBV5-1; J gene: TRBJ2-5; CDR3 protein: ASSGSGKETQY
V gene: TRBV5-1; J gene: TRBJ1-2; CDR3 protein: ASSLTAGGNYGYT
V gene: TRBV25-1; J gene: TRBJ1-5; CDR3 protein: ASSRGDQPQH
V gene: TRBV6-6; J gene: TRBJ2-7; CDR3 protein: ASSPQGPRNNARPYEQY
V gene: TRBV6-5; J gene: TRBJ2-4; CDR3 protein: ASRIGNIQY
V gene: TRBV5-6; J gene: TRBJ1-6; CDR3 protein: ASSFRRRDSPLH
V gene: TRBV5-1; J gene: TRBJ2-3; CDR3 protein: ASSFTGTGWGSTDTQY
V gene: TRBV7-9; J gene: TRBJ1-5; CDR3 protein: ASSSGGANQPQH
V gene: TRBV28; J gene: TRBJ1-3; CDR3 protein: ASTITGNTIY
V gene: TRBV28; J gene: TRBJ2-7; CDR3 protein: ASSPRGRYTYEQY
V gene: TRBV5-1; J gene: TRBJ2-5; CDR3 protein: ASSLGWTGETQY
V gene: TRBV28; J gene: TRBJ2-4; CDR3 protein: ASRGAGEVDIQY
V gene: TRBV4-2; J gene: TRBJ2-2; CDR3 protein: ASSQDLGSGYTGELF
V gene: TRBV19; J gene: TRBJ1-4; CDR3 protein: ASRNDRSNEKLF
V gene: TRBV4-2; J gene: TRBJ1-2; CDR3 protein: ASSRDGTGGYGYT
V gene: TRBV5-8; J gene: TRBJ2-1; CDR3 protein: ASSLHPGLAGGEQF
V gene: TRBV7-6; J gene: TRBJ1-1; CDR3 protein: ASSSLDRANTEAF
V gene: TRBV28; J gene: TRBJ1-6; CDR3 protein: ASSIRGRHLH
V gene: TRBV2; J gene: TRBJ2-7; CDR3 protein: ASFQDAYEQY
V gene: TRBV18; J gene: TRBJ2-3; CDR3 protein: ASFRGGTDTQY
V gene: TRBV6-6; J gene: TRBJ2-1; CDR3 protein: ASIGGSTTFNEQF
V gene: TRBV29-1; J gene: TRBJ2-3; CDR3 protein: SVEGFDRGGDTQY
V gene: TRBV4-1; J gene: TRBJ2-2; CDR3 protein: ASTQSGAGTGELF
V gene: TRBV27; J gene: TRBJ1-6; CDR3 protein: ASSLFGSADSPLH
V gene: TRBV7-3; J gene: TRBJ2-3; CDR3 protein: ASSAKLLPGGTDTQY
V gene: TRBV30; J gene: TRBJ2-1; CDR3 protein: AFGRGAGEQF
V gene: TRBV30; J gene: TRBJ1-1; CDR3 protein: AWSQTGPLREAF
V gene: TRBV29-1; J gene: TRBJ2-3; CDR3 protein: SGQGGRGGTDTQY
V gene: TRBV3-1/TRBV3-2; J gene: TRBJ1-2; CDR3 protein: ASSQARDGYT
V gene: TRBV30; J gene: TRBJ1-2; CDR3 protein: AWSVNRDALGYT
V gene: TRBV4-1; J gene: TRBJ2-3; CDR3 protein: ASSRDIYSEFGYKDTQY
V gene: TRBV24-1; J gene: TRBJ2-1; CDR3 protein: ATSEHGTFNEQF
V gene: TRBV7-9; J gene: TRBJ2-3; CDR3 protein: ASSPPVRAGGTDTQY
V gene: TRBV19; J gene: TRBJ2-2; CDR3 protein: ASTGQANTGELF
V gene: TRBV7-3; J gene: TRBJ1-2; CDR3 protein: ASSLGDSSFIQGYT
V gene: TRBV2; J gene: TRBJ1-2; CDR3 protein: ASRPHLTASPNYGYT
V gene: TRBV13; J gene: TRBJ1-2; CDR3 protein: ASSVDQGPMGYGYT
V gene: TRBV2; J gene: TRBJ2-2; CDR3 protein: ASSEVSSVYAGELF
V gene: TRBV3-1/TRBV3-2; J gene: TRBJ2-5; CDR3 protein: ASSQGTSGGQETQY
V gene: TRBV5-4; J gene: TRBJ1-3; CDR3 protein: ASSGQGARNTIY
V gene: TRBV9; J gene: TRBJ1-1; CDR3 protein: ASSVGGKNTEAF
V gene: TRBV27; J gene: TRBJ1-2; CDR3 protein: ASSLGSGVPYGYT
V gene: TRBV5-1; J gene: TRBJ2-3; CDR3 protein: ASSLYVRTGGSDTQY
V gene: TRBV9; J gene: TRBJ2-5; CDR3 protein: ASNTGLAGGQETQY
V gene: TRBV6-1; J gene: TRBJ1-1; CDR3 protein: ASSEFGQGRKAF
V gene: TRBV18; J gene: TRBJ1-1; CDR3 protein: ASSPLQDSEAF
V gene: TRBV3-1/TRBV3-2; J gene: TRBJ1-6; CDR3 protein: ASSRSPYNSPLH
V gene: TRBV28; J gene: TRBJ2-1; CDR3 protein: ASSPGTSGGVSSYNEQF